The clone carrying this T cell receptor beta chain was seen a handful of times. Its target is not known. The source of the sample is a study of T cells after yellow fever vaccination. Whole-study findings and limits: Contamination of FACS-sorted repertoires by abundant clonotypes from the bulk population could occur. Re-detected after boosting: most primary clones, 96% of CD4 and roughly 90% of CD8.

It was through 5'RACE template switching that TCR cDNA was made, with a universal primer site and UMIs added. One entry per CDR3 protein results from TCRdb running MiXCR on the 5' RACE reads. This table has hundreds of thousands of distinct CDR3 sequences, roughly 13% appearing once. The source was PBMCs, collected on the day of the yellow fever booster vaccination. This clonotype was sampled from a man aged 25-45 years who received the YFV17D yellow fever vaccine.

CDR3 residues: CASRNIAHNEQFF. The CDR3, as DNA: TGTGCCAGCAGAAACATAGCGCACAATGAGCAGTTCTTC. The chain employs TRBV6-1 and TRBJ2-1, with a possible D match to TRBD2 (5 bases). The CDR3 is 13 amino acids. Trimming took off 6 bases at V and 5 bases at J, with 11 bases between the two ends. Per the germline V gene, CDR1 is MNHNS and CDR2 is SASEGT.